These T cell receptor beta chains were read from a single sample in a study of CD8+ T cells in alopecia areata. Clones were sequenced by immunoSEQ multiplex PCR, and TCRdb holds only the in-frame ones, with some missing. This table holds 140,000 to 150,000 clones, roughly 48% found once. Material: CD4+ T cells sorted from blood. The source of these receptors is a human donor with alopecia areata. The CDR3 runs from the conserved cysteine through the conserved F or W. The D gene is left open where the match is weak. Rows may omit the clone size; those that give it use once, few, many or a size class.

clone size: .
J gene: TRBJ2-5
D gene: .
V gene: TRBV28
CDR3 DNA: TGTGCCAGCAGTTTTGAACTACAGCTCCAAGAGACCCAGTACTTC
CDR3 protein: CASSFELQLQETQYF

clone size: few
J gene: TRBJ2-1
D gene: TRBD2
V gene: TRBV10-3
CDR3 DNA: TGTGCCATCAGTGAGTACAGCGGGGAGTACAATGAGCAGTTCTTC
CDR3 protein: CAISEYSGEYNEQFF

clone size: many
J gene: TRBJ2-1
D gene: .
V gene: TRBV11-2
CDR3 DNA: TGTGCCAGCAGCTTAGAGATCCAGGAGCAGTTCTTC
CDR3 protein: CASSLEIQEQFF

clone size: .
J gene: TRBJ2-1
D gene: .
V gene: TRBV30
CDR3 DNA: TGTGCTATTGTAAAAGTCATAAGCTCCTACAATGAGCAGTTCTTC
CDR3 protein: CAIVKVISSYNEQFF

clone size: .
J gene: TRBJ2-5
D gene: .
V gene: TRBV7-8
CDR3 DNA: TGTGCCAGCAGCTTAGTTTTGAAGGAGACCCAGTACTTC
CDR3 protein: CASSLVLKETQYF

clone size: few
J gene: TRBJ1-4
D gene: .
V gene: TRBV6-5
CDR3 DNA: TGTGCCAGCAGTTACTCGATGGTAGGGAGGAGCAAACTGTTTTTT
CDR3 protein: CASSYSMVGRSKLFF

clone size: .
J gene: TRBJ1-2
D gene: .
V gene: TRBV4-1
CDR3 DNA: TGCGCCAGCAGCCAAGAGTTGATCGGTGGCTACACCTTC
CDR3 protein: CASSQELIGGYTF

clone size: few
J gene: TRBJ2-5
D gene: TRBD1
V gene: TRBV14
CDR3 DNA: TGTGCCAGCAGTGATGACAGGGCAGAGACCCAGTACTTC
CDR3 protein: CASSDDRAETQYF

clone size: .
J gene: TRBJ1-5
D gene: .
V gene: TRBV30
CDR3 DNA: TGTGCCGGGGCGGACGGAAACAATCAGCCCCAGCATTTT
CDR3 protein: CAGADGNNQPQHF

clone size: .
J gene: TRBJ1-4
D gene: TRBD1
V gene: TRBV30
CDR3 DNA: TGTGCCTGGGGGATACAGGGGGCGCGTGAAAAACTGTTTTTT
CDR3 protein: CAWGIQGAREKLFF

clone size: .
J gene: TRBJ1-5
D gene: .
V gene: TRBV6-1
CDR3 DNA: TGTGCCAGCAGTGAAATGGGGCGGGGACAGCCCCAGCATTTT
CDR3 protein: CASSEMGRGQPQHF

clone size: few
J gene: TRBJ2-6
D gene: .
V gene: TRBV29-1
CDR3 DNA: TGCAGCGACGAGGAGGGGGGGTCTGGGGCCAACGTCCTGACTTTC
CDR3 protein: CSDEEGGSGANVLTF

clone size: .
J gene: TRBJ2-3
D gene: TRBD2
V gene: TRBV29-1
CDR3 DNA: TGCAGCGTTGAAACCCTAGCGGGAGGGGGGGATACGCAGTATTTT
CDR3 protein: CSVETLAGGGDTQYF

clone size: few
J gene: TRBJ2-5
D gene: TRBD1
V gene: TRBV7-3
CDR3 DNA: TGTGCCAGCAGCGACAATGGCCAGGGGGCATGGGAGACCCAGTACTTC
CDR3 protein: CASSDNGQGAWETQYF

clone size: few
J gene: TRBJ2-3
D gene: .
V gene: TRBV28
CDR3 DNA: TGTGCCAGCAGTACAGGGTGGGATACGCAGTATTTT
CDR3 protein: CASSTGWDTQYF

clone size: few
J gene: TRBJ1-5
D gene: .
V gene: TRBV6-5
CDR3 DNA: TGTGCCAGCAGTTACCAAAGCAATCAGCCCCAGCATTTT
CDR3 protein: CASSYQSNQPQHF

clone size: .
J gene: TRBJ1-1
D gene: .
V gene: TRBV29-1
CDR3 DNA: TGCAGCGTTGAAGATCTGCGTACTGAAGCTTTCTTT
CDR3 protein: CSVEDLRTEAFF

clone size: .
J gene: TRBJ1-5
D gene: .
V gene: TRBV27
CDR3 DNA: TGTGCCAGCAGCCCTACCGGGACCTGGAGCAATCAGCCCCAGCATTTT
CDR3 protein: CASSPTGTWSNQPQHF

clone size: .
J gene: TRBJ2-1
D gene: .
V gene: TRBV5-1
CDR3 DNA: TGCGCCAGCAGCTTTGTAATGGGGAAGAATGAGCAGTTCTTC
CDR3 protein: CASSFVMGKNEQFF

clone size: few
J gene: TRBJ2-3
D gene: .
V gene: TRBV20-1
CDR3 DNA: TGCAGTGCTAGGTTCCCCGATACGCAGTATTTT
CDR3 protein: CSARFPDTQYF

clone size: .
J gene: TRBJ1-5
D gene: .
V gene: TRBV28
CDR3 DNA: TGTGCCAGCAGTTTACCGAATCAGCCCCAGCATTTT
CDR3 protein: CASSLPNQPQHF

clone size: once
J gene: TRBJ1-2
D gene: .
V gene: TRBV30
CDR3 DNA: TGTGCCTGGAGCCCGAATTGGGGGTCCAACTATGGCTACACCTTC
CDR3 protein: CAWSPNWGSNYGYTF

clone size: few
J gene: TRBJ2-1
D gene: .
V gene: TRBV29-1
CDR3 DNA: TGCAGCGTTCGGACAGTGCCGTATGAGCAGTTCTTC
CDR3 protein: CSVRTVPYEQFF

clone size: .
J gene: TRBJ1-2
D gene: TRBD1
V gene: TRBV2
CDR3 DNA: TGTGCCAGCTCAGGACAGGCGAGATATGGCTACACCTTC
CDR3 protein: CASSGQARYGYTF

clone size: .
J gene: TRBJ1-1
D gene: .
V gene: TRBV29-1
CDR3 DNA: TGCAGCGTTGCGAACAGGGCGAACACTGAAGCTTTCTTT
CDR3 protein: CSVANRANTEAFF

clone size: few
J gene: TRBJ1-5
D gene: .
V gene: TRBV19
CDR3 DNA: TGTGCCAGTAGTATAGATCGAGGAGGGTACAGACAGCCCCAGCATTTT
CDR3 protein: CASSIDRGGYRQPQHF

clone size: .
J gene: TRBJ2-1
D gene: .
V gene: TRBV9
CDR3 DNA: TGTGCCAGCAGCGGTAGGGAATATGAGCAGTTCTTC
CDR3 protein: CASSGREYEQFF

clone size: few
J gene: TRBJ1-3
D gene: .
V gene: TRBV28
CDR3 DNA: TGTGCCAGCAGAGGGGACGCTGGAAACACCATATATTTT
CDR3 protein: CASRGDAGNTIYF

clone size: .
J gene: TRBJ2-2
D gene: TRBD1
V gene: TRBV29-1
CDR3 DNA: TGCAGCGTTGAGTGGACAGGCGGGTTCGGGGAGCTGTTTTTT
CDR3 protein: CSVEWTGGFGELFF

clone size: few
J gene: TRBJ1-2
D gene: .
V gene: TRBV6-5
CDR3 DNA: TGTGCCAGCAGCCCAACGGGGACTTATGGCTACACCTTC
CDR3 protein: CASSPTGTYGYTF

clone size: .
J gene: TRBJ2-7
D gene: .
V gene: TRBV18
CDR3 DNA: TGTGCCAGCTCACCACTGTCGGGAAGCGTCTACGAGCAGTACTTC
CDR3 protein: CASSPLSGSVYEQYF

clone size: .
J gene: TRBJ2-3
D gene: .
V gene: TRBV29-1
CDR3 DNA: TGCAGCGTCAGGGGCCCCAGCACAGATACGCAGTATTTT
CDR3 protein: CSVRGPSTDTQYF

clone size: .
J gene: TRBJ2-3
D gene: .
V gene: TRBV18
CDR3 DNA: TGTGCCAGCTCACCAACAGATACGCAGTATTTT
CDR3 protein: CASSPTDTQYF

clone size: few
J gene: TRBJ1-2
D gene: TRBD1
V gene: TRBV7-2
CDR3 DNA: TGTGCCAGCAGCCCGCGACAGGGACGCTATGGCTACACCTTC
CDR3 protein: CASSPRQGRYGYTF

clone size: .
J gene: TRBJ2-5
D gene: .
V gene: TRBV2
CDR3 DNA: TGTGCCAGCAGTGAAGAAAAGACAGCCCGCCAAGAGACCCAGTACTTC
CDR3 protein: CASSEEKTARQETQYF

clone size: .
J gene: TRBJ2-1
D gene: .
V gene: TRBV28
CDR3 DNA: TGTGCCAGCAGACTGGACCTACCGTTTCACAATGAGCAGTTCTTC
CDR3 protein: CASRLDLPFHNEQFF

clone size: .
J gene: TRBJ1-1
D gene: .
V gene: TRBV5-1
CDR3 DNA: TGCGCCAGCAGCTTGACCAGAAGCGGTACTGAAGCTTTCTTT
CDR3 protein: CASSLTRSGTEAFF

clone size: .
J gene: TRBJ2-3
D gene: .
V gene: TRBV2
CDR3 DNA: TGTGCCAGCCTTAGCAGCCCGAGGGATACGCAGTATTTT
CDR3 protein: CASLSSPRDTQYF

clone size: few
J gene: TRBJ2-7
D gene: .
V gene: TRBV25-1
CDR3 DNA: TGTGCCAGCGGGGGGACCCGAGGGCAGTACTTC
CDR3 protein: CASGGTRGQYF

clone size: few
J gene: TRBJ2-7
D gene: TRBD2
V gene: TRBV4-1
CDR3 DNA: TGCGCCAGCAGCCAAGAGACTAGCGGGAGAGGTGCGTACGAGCAGTACTTC
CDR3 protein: CASSQETSGRGAYEQYF

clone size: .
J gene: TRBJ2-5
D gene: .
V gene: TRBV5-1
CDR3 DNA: TGCGCCAGCAGCTTGGAAGGCAGGAGGGAGACCCAGTACTTC
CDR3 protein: CASSLEGRRETQYF

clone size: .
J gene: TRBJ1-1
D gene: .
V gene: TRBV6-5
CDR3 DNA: TGTGCCAGCAGCCTAGGTATTTTGAACACTGAAGCTTTCTTT
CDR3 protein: CASSLGILNTEAFF

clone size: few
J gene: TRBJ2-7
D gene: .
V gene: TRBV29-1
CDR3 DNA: TGCAGCGTTGAAGAAAATGTAGCTGGCGAGCAGTACTTC
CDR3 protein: CSVEENVAGEQYF

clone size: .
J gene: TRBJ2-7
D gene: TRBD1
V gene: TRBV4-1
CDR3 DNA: TGCGCCAGCAGCCAAGCAACCTCCGGGACAGGGTTCCTCGAGCAGTACTTC
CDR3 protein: CASSQATSGTGFLEQYF

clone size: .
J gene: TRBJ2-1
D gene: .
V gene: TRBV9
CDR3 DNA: TGTGCCAGCAGCGTAGCTACGGACCTAACGTACAATGAGCAGTTCTTC
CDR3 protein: CASSVATDLTYNEQFF

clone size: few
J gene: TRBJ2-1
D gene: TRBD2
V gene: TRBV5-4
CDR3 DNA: TGTGCCAGCAGCTCCTCTAGCGGGAGTTACAATGAGCAGTTCTTC
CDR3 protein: CASSSSSGSYNEQFF

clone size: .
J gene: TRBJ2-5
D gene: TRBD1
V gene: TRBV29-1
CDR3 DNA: TGCAGCGCCACAGGGGGCGGAGAGACCCAGTACTTC
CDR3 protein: CSATGGGETQYF

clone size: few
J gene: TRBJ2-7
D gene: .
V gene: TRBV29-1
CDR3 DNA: TGCAGCGCTCTGGGACTCACCTACGAGCAGTACTTC
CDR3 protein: CSALGLTYEQYF

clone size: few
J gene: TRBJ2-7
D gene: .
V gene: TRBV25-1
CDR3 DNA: TGTGCCAGCAGTGAATTGGCGACCCACGAGCAGTACTTC
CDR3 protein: CASSELATHEQYF

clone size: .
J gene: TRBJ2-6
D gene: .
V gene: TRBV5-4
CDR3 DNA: TGTGCCAGCAGCTCTGGACGCTCTGGGGCCAACGTCCTGACTTTC
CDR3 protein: CASSSGRSGANVLTF

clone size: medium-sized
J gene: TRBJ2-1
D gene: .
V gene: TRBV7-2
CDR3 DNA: TGTGCCAGCAGCAAGGCGGCGGAGGGTTCCTACAATGAGCAGTTCTTC
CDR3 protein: CASSKAAEGSYNEQFF